This T cell receptor beta chain was recovered during a study of breast tumors, draining lymph nodes, adjacent tissues. TCRdb analysed the multiplex PCR reads with MiXCR anew, one entry per CDR3 protein. The sample lists under 250,000 distinct CDR3 sequences, 32% occurring once. This clonotype was counted a few times. The antigen remains unidentified. Study-wide results and caveats: Tumor and nontumor repertoires were significantly more similar in luminal-like than in basal-like breast cancer.

Per germline, CDR1 MGHDK and CDR2 SYGVNS. The CDR3 runs to 14 residues. The V end was cut by 3 bases, the J end by 4 bases, with 12 bases between. Samples came from axillary lymph nodes draining the breast cancer. This chain links TRBV25-1 with TRBJ1-1; weak D call: TRBD1 (5 bases). The TCR comes from a female donor with breast cancer. Some clones in this sample may be carry-over from other donors' samples. Sequencing was done on a sample of axillary lymph node tissue. CDR3 region: CASSEVGGGTEAFF. Written as DNA, the CDR3 is TGTGCCAGCAGTGAGGTGGGGGGGGGCACTGAAGCTTTCTTT.